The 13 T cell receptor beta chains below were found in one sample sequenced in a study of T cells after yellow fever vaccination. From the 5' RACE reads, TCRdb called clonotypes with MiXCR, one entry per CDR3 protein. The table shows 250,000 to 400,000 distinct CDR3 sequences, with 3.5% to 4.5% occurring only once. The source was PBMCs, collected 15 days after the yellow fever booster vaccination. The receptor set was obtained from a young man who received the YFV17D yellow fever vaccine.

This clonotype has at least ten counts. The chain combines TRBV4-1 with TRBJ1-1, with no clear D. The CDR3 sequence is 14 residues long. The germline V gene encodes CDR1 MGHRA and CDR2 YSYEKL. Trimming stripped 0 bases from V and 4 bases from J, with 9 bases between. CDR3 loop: CASSQDARGTEAFF. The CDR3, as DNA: TGCGCCAGCAGCCAAGACGCCCGCGGCACTGAAGCTTTCTTT.

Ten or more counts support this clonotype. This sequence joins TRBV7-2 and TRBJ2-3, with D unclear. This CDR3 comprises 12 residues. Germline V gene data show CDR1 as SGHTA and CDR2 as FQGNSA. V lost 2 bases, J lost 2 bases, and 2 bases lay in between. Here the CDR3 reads CASSLYTDTQYF. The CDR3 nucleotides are TGTGCCAGCAGCTTATACACAGATACGCAGTATTTT.

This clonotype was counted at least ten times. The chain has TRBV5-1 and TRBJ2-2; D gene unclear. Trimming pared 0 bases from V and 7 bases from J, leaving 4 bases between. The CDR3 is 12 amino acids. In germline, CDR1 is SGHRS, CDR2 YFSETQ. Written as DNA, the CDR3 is TGCGCCAGCAGCTTGGAGGACGGGGAGCTGTTTTTT. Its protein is CASSLEDGELFF.

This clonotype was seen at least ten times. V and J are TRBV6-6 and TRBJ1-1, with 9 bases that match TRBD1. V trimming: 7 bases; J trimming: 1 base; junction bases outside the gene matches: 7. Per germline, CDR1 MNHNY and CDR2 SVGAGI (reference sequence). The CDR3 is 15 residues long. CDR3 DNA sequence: TGTGCCAGCACCCCCCGGGGACAGGGGAACACTGAAGCTTTCTTT. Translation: CASTPRGQGNTEAFF.

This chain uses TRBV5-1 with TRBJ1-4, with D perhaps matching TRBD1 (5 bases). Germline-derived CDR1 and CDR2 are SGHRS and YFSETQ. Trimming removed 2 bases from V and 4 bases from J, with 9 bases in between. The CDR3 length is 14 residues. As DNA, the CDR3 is TGCGCCAGCAGCTTTGGGGCACGTAATGAAAAACTGTTTTTT. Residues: CASSFGARNEKLFF.

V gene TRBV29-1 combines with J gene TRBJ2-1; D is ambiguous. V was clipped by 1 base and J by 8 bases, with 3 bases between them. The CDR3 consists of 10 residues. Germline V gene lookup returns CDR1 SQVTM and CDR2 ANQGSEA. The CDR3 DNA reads TGCAGCGTTGAAGTCCATGAGCAGTTCTTC. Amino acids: CSVEVHEQFF.

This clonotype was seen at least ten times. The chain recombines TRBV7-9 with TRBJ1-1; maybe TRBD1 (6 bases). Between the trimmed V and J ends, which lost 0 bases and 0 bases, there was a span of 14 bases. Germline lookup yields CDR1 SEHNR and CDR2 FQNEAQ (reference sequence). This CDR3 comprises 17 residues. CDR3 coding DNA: TGTGCCAGCAGCTTAGCTTCCCGGGGGGCAATGAACACTGAAGCTTTCTTT. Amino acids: CASSLASRGAMNTEAFF.

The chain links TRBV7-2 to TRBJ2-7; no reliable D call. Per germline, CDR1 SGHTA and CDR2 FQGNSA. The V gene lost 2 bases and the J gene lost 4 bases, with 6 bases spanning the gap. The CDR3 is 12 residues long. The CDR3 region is CASSLSLYEQYF. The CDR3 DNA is TGTGCCAGCAGCTTAAGTCTGTACGAGCAGTACTTC.

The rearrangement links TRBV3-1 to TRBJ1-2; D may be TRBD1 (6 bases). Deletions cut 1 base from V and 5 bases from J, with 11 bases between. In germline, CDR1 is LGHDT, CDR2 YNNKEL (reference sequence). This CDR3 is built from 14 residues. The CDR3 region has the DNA TGTGCCAGCAGCCAAGGGTCCAGGGGATATGGCTACACCTTC. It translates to CASSQGSRGYGYTF.

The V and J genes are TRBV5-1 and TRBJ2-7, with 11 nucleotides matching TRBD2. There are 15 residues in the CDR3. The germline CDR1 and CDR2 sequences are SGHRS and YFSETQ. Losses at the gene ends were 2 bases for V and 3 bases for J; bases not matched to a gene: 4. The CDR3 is CASSFGTSGFYEQYV. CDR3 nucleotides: TGCGCCAGCAGCTTCGGGACTAGCGGATTCTACGAGCAGTACGTC.

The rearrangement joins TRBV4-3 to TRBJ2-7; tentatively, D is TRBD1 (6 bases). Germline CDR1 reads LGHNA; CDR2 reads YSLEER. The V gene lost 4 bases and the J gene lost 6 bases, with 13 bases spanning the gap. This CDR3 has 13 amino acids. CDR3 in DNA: TGCGCCAGCAGCCCCACGACAGGTCGCGAGCAGTACGTC. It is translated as CASSPTTGREQYV.

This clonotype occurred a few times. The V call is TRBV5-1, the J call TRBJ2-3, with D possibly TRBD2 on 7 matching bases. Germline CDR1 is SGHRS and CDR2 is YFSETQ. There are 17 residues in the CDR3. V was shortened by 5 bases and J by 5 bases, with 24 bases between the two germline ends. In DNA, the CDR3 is TGCGCCAGCAGTCCACTAAGAGGAGGGGGGGCAGGAGATACGCAGTATTTT. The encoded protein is CASSPLRGGGAGDTQYF.

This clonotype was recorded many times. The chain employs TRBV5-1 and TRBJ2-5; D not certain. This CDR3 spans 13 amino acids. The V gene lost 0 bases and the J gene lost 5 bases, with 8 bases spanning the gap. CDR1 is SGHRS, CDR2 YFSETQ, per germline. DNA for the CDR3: TGCGCCAGCAGCTTGGGGGTGTTCGAGACCCAGTACTTC. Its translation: CASSLGVFETQYF.